This T cell receptor beta chain came from a study of technical replicates of blood from four donors. Germline lookup yields CDR1 SQVTM and CDR2 ANQGSEA. The CDR3 loop spans 10 amino acids. Between the trimmed V and J ends, which lost 4 bases and 4 bases, there was a span of 5 bases. The repertoire was sequenced with immunoSEQ multiplex PCR; TCRdb's copy has only in-frame clones and lacks some. Of 70,000 to 95,000 clones in the sample, more than 90% were seen once. The clonotype was recovered from a human donor in good health. Some clones in this sample may be carry-over from other donors' samples. V is TRBV29-1 and J is TRBJ2-7; D possibly corresponds to TRBD2 (5 bases). The sequenced material came from T cells isolated from PBMCs. The CDR3 sequence is CSVGTYEQYF. Here the CDR3 DNA reads TGCAGCGTTGGGACTTACGAGCAGTACTTC.